Listed here are 30 T cell receptor beta chains from one sample, sequenced in a study of T cell responses to AZD1222 COVID-19 vaccine. The data were produced by immunoSEQ multiplex PCR, yet TCRdb's version contains in-frame clones alone and is incomplete. The sample shows 59,000 or so clones, around 84% of them seen only once. The material was peripheral blood, obtained on day 0 of AZD1222 vaccination. These receptors were taken from an adult in good health.

The chain carries TRBV2 and TRBJ2-1; the D call may be TRBD1 or TRBD2 (5 bases each). The CDR3 extends over 14 amino acids. Germline CDR1 is SNHLY and CDR2 is FYNNEI. Between the trimmed V and J ends, which lost 5 bases and 6 bases, there was a span of 14 bases. CDR3 sequence (DNA): TGTGCCAGCAGTACGGGACGGTCAACCAATGAGCAGTTCTTC. It codes for CASSTGRSTNEQFF.

The chain carries TRBV19 and TRBJ2-3; 10 bases line up with TRBD2. V was pared by 3 bases and J by 5 bases, with 11 bases of the junction left unmatched. The CDR3 is 17 residues long. The germline gives CDR1 LNHDA, CDR2 SQIVND (reference sequence). CDR3 in DNA: TGTGCCAGTAGTATTCCCTCGGGGCTAGCGGGGGTAGATACGCAGTATTTT. Protein: CASSIPSGLAGVDTQYF.

This chain joins TRBV3-1 (or the pseudogene TRBV3-2) and TRBJ1-6; D perhaps matches TRBD1 (6 bases). The germline V gene has CDR1 LGHDT and CDR2 YNNKEL (reference sequence). Deletions cut 1 base from V and 7 bases from J, with 8 bases between. The CDR3 is 14 residues long. The CDR3 sequence is CASSQGTGNSPLHF. In nucleotides, the CDR3 is TGTGCCAGCAGCCAAGGTACAGGGAATTCACCCCTCCACTTT.

In its sample, this clone was seen once. The CDR3 DNA sequence: TGTGCCAGCAGTTCCCGTAGAACACAGGGGGCTGTCCAAGAGACCCAGTACTTC. Its protein product is CASSSRRTQGAVQETQYF. The rearrangement joins TRBV27 to TRBJ2-5; the match to TRBD1 covers 9 bases. V shed 4 bases, J shed 1 base, and the junction held 13 bases outside the gene matches. CDR1 and CDR2 (germline): MNHEY, SMNVEV (reference sequence). The CDR3 covers 18 residues.

This clone was observed a handful of times. The rearrangement links TRBV4-1 to TRBJ2-6, with no clear D. The CDR3 totals 18 residues. Trimming removed 0 bases at V and 0 bases at J, with 12 bases between. CDR1 and CDR2 from the germline V gene are MGHRA and YSYEKL. The CDR3 DNA reads TGCGCCAGCAGCCAAGACCCTGTTACACTCTCTGGGGCCAACGTCCTGACTTTC. Translation: CASSQDPVTLSGANVLTF.

This rearrangement joins TRBV7-9 to TRBJ1-4; TRBD1 aligns across 9 bases. Germline V lookup: CDR1 SEHNR, CDR2 FQNEAQ (reference sequence). This CDR3 is built from 14 residues. Trimming at V came to 3 bases and at J to 5 bases, leaving 1 base not matched to a gene. The CDR3 coding sequence is TGTGCCAGCAGCTTCGGGACAGGGAATGAAAAACTGTTTTTT. It is translated as CASSFGTGNEKLFF.

The CDR3 sequence: CASSYPGYNSPLHF. The CDR3 bases are TGTGCCAGCAGTTACCCGGGCTATAATTCACCCCTCCACTTT. The gene calls are TRBV6-5 and TRBJ1-6; D remains unclear. The CDR3 is 14 residues long. CDR1 and CDR2 from the germline V gene are MNHEY and SVGAGI. V was trimmed by 2 bases and J by 3 bases, leaving 5 bases between them.

This clone showed up just a few times. The rearrangement uses TRBV6-1 and TRBJ1-2, with D unresolved. Germline lookup yields CDR1 MNHNS and CDR2 SASEGT. There are 10 residues in the CDR3. The ends were cut back, 2 bases at V and 9 bases at J, with 4 bases in the middle. CDR3 nucleotide sequence: TGTGCCAGCAGTGAATGGAGCTACACCTTC. It specifies CASSEWSYTF.

The V gene is TRBV27, the J gene TRBJ1-2; no clear D. CDR3 length: 16 residues. The V and J ends lost 6 bases and 1 base respectively, with 18 bases between them. Germline values: CDR1 MNHEY, CDR2 SMNVEV (reference sequence). The CDR3 is CASSHSPGGGNYGYTF. CDR3 DNA: TGTGCCAGCAGCCATTCTCCGGGAGGAGGTAACTATGGCTACACCTTC.

This chain joins TRBV5-6 and TRBJ1-2; no reliable D call. The CDR3 totals 16 residues. The V end lost 2 bases, the J end lost 4 bases, and 18 bases lay between the germline ends. Germline-derived CDR1 and CDR2 are SGHDT and YYEEEE. The CDR3 bases are TGTGCCAGCAGCTTTCGTCGGGCCGCAATGGGCTATGGCTACACCTTC. Its protein is CASSFRRAAMGYGYTF.

The table lists this clone with a count of one. One end of the junction is discordant with germline, which a read error may explain. The gene calls are TRBV4-1 and TRBJ1-6; D not resolved. Germline-derived CDR1 and CDR2 are MGHRA and YSYEKL. CDR3 length equals 14 residues. Here the CDR3 reads CAGRLKDGNSPLHF. The CDR3 DNA reads TGCGCCGGCAGGCTCAAGGACGGGAATTCACCCCTCCACTTT.

V usage is TRBV19 and J usage is TRBJ1-5; D uncertain. The germline CDR1 and CDR2 sequences are LNHDA and SQIVND (reference sequence). Trimming took off 3 bases at V and 7 bases at J, with 10 bases between the two ends. The CDR3 contains 13 residues. The CDR3 loop reads CASSMDFNQPQHF. DNA for the CDR3: TGTGCCAGTAGTATGGATTTCAACCAGCCCCAGCATTTT.

The rearrangement uses TRBV7-9 and TRBJ2-7, with D maybe TRBD2 (6 bases). The germline V gene encodes CDR1 SEHNR and CDR2 FQNEAQ (reference sequence). This CDR3 is built from 14 residues. The V gene lost 5 bases and the J gene lost 1 base, with 12 bases spanning the gap. The CDR3, as DNA: TGTGCCAGCAGCGCCCGCGGGGATTCCTACGAGCAGTACTTC. Amino acids: CASSARGDSYEQYF.

A single count supports this clone. The chain combines TRBV7-9 with TRBJ2-7; 7 bases align to TRBD1. V shed 6 bases, J shed 0 bases, and the junction held 2 bases outside the gene matches. The CDR3 covers 13 residues. Germline lookup yields CDR1 SEHNR and CDR2 FQNEAQ (reference sequence). Written as DNA, the CDR3 is TGTGCCAGCAGGGGACAGAGCTCCTACGAGCAGTACTTC. Its protein is CASRGQSSYEQYF.

This clone came up once. This chain connects TRBV24-1 to TRBJ2-1, with no clear D. Trimming left V 3 bases short and J 6 bases short, with 8 bases between. The CDR3 loop spans 13 amino acids. Per germline, CDR1 KGHDR and CDR2 SFDVKD. This CDR3 is CATSDPPRNEQFF. CDR3 sequence (DNA): TGTGCCACCAGTGATCCCCCACGCAATGAGCAGTTCTTC.

V usage is TRBV6-4 and J usage is TRBJ1-5, with a possible D match to TRBD1 (5 bases). Germline V lookup: CDR1 MRHNA, CDR2 SNTAGT. This CDR3 contains 15 residues. V was cut by 7 bases and J by 6 bases, with 19 bases left in between. The CDR3 sequence: CASTLTGAAGQPQHF. Here the CDR3 DNA reads TGTGCCAGCACCCTGACCGGGGCGGCGGGTCAGCCCCAGCATTTT.

This rearrangement joins TRBV10-3 to TRBJ2-7; TRBD1 agrees at 9 bases. V shed 7 bases, J shed 3 bases, and the junction held 4 bases outside the gene matches. The length of the CDR3 is 13 residues. The germline V gene encodes CDR1 ENHRY and CDR2 SYGVKD. CDR3 residues: CAIMGTGNYEQYF. CDR3 nucleotide sequence: TGTGCCATCATGGGGACAGGGAACTACGAGCAGTACTTC.

This clone came up once. This chain joins TRBV11-2 and TRBJ1-2; weak D call: TRBD1 (5 bases). The CDR3 spans 15 residues. V lost 5 bases to trimming and J lost 2 bases, with 15 bases between them. Germline V lookup: CDR1 SGHAT, CDR2 FQNNGV. CDR3 nucleotide sequence: TGTGCCAGCAGCCCACTCCCGGGGCCCAACTATGGCTACACCTTC. Translation gives CASSPLPGPNYGYTF.

The chain is built from TRBV28 and TRBJ1-1; perhaps TRBD1 as D (5 bases). The V end lost 6 bases, the J end lost 0 bases, and 11 bases lay between the germline ends. The CDR3 totals 14 residues. From germline, CDR1 is MDHEN and CDR2 SYDVKM. CDR3 in amino acids: CASRKTELNTEAFF. The CDR3 nucleotides are TGTGCCAGCAGGAAGACAGAGCTGAACACTGAAGCTTTCTTT. Full variable domain (rest looked up from reference TRBV28 and TRBJ1-1): DVKVTQSSRYLVKRTGEKVFLECVQDMDHENMFWYRQDPGLGLRLIYFSYDVKMKEKGDIPEGYSVSREKKERFSLILESASTNQTSMYLCASRKTELNTEAFFGQGTRLTVV.

The chain uses TRBV30 and TRBJ1-1; D call uncertain. Germline assignment: CDR1 GTSNPN and CDR2 SVGIG (reference sequence). V shed 2 bases and J shed 4 bases, with 8 bases lying between them. There are 12 residues in the CDR3. CDR3 nucleotides: TGTGCCTGGAGTCGGGGAAGCACTGAAGCTTTCTTT. It translates to CAWSRGSTEAFF.

This clone was found once. This rearrangement joins TRBV11-3 to TRBJ2-5, with a weak D call TRBD1 (6 bases). V was trimmed by 3 bases and J by 5 bases, leaving 10 bases between them. The CDR3 has 13 residues. Germline lookup yields CDR1 SGHNT and CDR2 YENEEA. The DNA for the CDR3 is TGTGCCAGCAGCTTGGACAGTACGGAGACCCAGTACTTC. It translates to CASSLDSTETQYF.

The V call is TRBV10-1, the J call TRBJ2-5, with 11 bases aligning to TRBD2. Germline V lookup: CDR1 WNHNN, CDR2 SYGVQD (reference sequence). V gave up 6 bases and J gave up 3 bases; unmatched junction bases: 3. This CDR3 is built from 14 residues. The CDR3 loop reads CASSQGLAEETQYF. DNA of the CDR3: TGCGCCAGCAGCCAGGGACTAGCGGAAGAGACCCAGTACTTC.

This chain joins TRBV20-1 and TRBJ2-7; no clear D gene. In germline, CDR1 is DFQATT, CDR2 SNEGSKA (reference sequence). V shed 3 bases and J shed 7 bases, with 10 bases lying between them. This CDR3 is built from 11 residues. CDR3 sequence: CSASGVGEQYF. The DNA of the CDR3 is TGCAGTGCTAGCGGAGTAGGGGAGCAGTACTTC.

This chain connects TRBV7-9 to TRBJ1-1, with D possibly being TRBD1 (6 bases). The V gene's germline CDR1 is SEHNR and CDR2 FQNEAQ (reference sequence). The CDR3 runs to 15 residues. Trimming cost V 3 bases and J 2 bases, with 13 bases left between them. CDR3 sequence reads: CASSFGGFSNTEAFF. CDR3 bases: TGTGCCAGCAGCTTTGGGGGCTTTTCCAACACTGAAGCTTTCTTT.

The chain employs TRBV2 and TRBJ2-7; D gene unclear. Germline V gene data show CDR1 as SNHLY and CDR2 as FYNNEI. V was shortened by 1 base and J by 4 bases, with 8 bases between the two germline ends. The CDR3 has 13 amino acids. CDR3 bases: TGTGCCAGCAGTGAAGACCTGATATACGAGCAGTACTTC. Protein sequence: CASSEDLIYEQYF.

The V and J genes are TRBV30 and TRBJ1-2; tentative D call: TRBD1 (5 bases). V lost 0 bases, J lost 4 bases, and 9 bases lay in between. The CDR3 is made up of 13 amino acids. Per germline, CDR1 GTSNPN and CDR2 SVGIG (reference sequence). The CDR3 sequence: CAWSVGGTYGYTF. CDR3 in DNA: TGTGCCTGGAGTGTTGGGGGGACCTATGGCTACACCTTC. The full variable domain, its missing parts supplied by reference TRBV30 and TRBJ1-2, is SQTIHQWPATLVQPVGSPLSLECTVEGTSNPNLYWYRQAAGRGLQLLFYSVGIGQISSEVPQNLSASRPQDRQFILSSKKLLLSDSGFYLCAWSVGGTYGYTFGSGTRLTVV.

This clone was seen more than once but under ten times. V and J are TRBV2 and TRBJ2-7; 7 nucleotides align to TRBD1. The junction had 14 bases not matched to a gene; V was cut back by 6 bases and J by 6 bases. The CDR3 spans 15 residues. Germline-derived CDR1 and CDR2 are SNHLY and FYNNEI. The CDR3 DNA sequence: TGTGCCAGCAGAACCCGGTCGGGACAGTCCGGCGAGCAGTACTTC. Translating gives CASRTRSGQSGEQYF.

V and J are TRBV9 and TRBJ2-1, with D perhaps TRBD2 (5 bases). The germline V gene encodes CDR1 SGDLS and CDR2 YYNGEE. V was trimmed by 4 bases and J by 2 bases, leaving 16 bases between them. This CDR3 has 16 residues. The CDR3 loop reads CASSQIWSGAYNEQFF. The CDR3 DNA reads TGTGCCAGCAGCCAGATTTGGAGCGGAGCCTACAATGAGCAGTTCTTC.

This clone appeared once. The V gene is TRBV15, the J gene TRBJ2-1; TRBD2 matches at 16 bases. From germline, CDR1 is LNHNV and CDR2 YYDKDF (reference sequence). The CDR3 loop spans 20 amino acids. V was pared by 2 bases and J by 4 bases, with 11 bases of the junction left unmatched. CDR3 bases: TGTGCCACCAGCAGAAGCGTCCCGGGACTAGCGGGAGGGCCGTACAATGAGCAGTTCTTC. As protein: CATSRSVPGLAGGPYNEQFF.

The CDR3 sequence is CASSYQDFRDQPQHF. As DNA, the CDR3 is TGTGCCAGCAGTTACCAGGACTTTAGGGACCAGCCCCAGCATTTT. The rearrangement uses TRBV6-6 and TRBJ1-5, with D tentatively TRBD1 (5 bases). This CDR3 spans 15 amino acids. Trimming left V 2 bases short and J 7 bases short, with 15 bases between. The germline CDR1 and CDR2 sequences are MNHNY and SVGAGI (reference sequence).